The 27 T cell receptor beta chains presented below share a single source sample, sequenced in a study of T-cell memory formation after mild COVID-19. TCRdb re-analysed the 5' RACE reads in MiXCR, keeping a single row per CDR3 protein. Among 160,000 or so distinct CDR3 sequences listed, roughly 31% were seen once. The source material was PBMCs or a T cell subset sorted from them (not recorded which). Receptor source: an adult woman who had mild COVID-19 (a few samples of this study predate the infection). Cell type and time point are not known.

The chain carries TRBV7-3 and TRBJ2-2; no definite D call. The V end lost 7 bases, the J end lost 7 bases, and 7 bases lay between the germline ends. Germline V gene sequence: CDR1 SGHTA, CDR2 FQGTGA. This CDR3 is 11 amino acids long. Here the CDR3 reads CASKGGGELFF. The DNA for the CDR3 is TGTGCCAGCAAGGGCGGCGGGGAGCTGTTTTTT.

This clonotype has only a few counts. This chain uses TRBV4-1 with TRBJ1-1, with D perhaps TRBD1 (5 bases). The germline V gene has CDR1 MGHRA and CDR2 YSYEKL. V lost 6 bases and J 4 bases, leaving 15 bases between the germline ends. The CDR3 covers 14 residues. The CDR3, as DNA: TGCGCCAGCAGTCCCCCTACAGGTACCACTGAAGCTTTCTTT. Translated: CASSPPTGTTEAFF.

This clonotype is a singleton in its sample. V gene TRBV30 combines with J gene TRBJ1-4; D uncertain. Germline V gene data show CDR1 as GTSNPN and CDR2 as SVGIG (reference sequence). The CDR3 is 15 residues long. V dropped 3 bases and J dropped 0 bases, with 11 bases sitting between them. Written as DNA, the CDR3 is TGTGCCTGGAGCCGGACTGCTGCAACTAATGAAAAACTGTTTTTT. Its protein is CAWSRTAATNEKLFF.

V and J are TRBV4-3 and TRBJ2-7; 9 nucleotides agree with TRBD2. V lost 3 bases, J lost 2 bases, and 11 bases stayed unmatched. This CDR3 contains 17 residues. Looked up from germline, CDR1 is LGHNA and CDR2 is YSLEER. In DNA form, the CDR3 reads TGCGCCAGCAGCCATACGACGGCGGGAGGGACTCCCTACGAGCAGTACTTC. This encodes CASSHTTAGGTPYEQYF.

The chain combines TRBV5-1 with TRBJ1-1, with D possibly TRBD1 on 6 matching bases. Germline values: CDR1 SGHRS, CDR2 YFSETQ. There are 14 residues in the CDR3. V shed 3 bases and J shed 8 bases, with 17 bases lying between them. CDR3 amino acids: CASSSDVQGSEAFF. CDR3 in DNA: TGCGCCAGCAGCTCGGATGTGCAGGGGTCCGAAGCTTTCTTT.

The rearrangement joins TRBV3-1 to TRBJ1-1; no firm D call. The CDR3 is 14 amino acids. Trimming took 2 bases from V and 7 from J, leaving 14 bases between them. Germline V gene sequence: CDR1 LGHDT, CDR2 YNNKEL (reference sequence). CDR3 amino acids: CASSQLRYRDEAFF. CDR3 in DNA: TGTGCCAGCAGCCAATTACGGTATCGGGATGAAGCTTTCTTT.

This chain joins TRBV4-2 and TRBJ2-1, with D unclear. The CDR3 covers 16 residues. The germline V and J ends were trimmed by 0 bases and 1 base, with 10 bases remaining between them. CDR1 and CDR2 from the germline V gene are LGHNA and YNFKEQ. The CDR3 region is CASSQDDRSSYNEQFF. The CDR3 DNA is TGTGCCAGCAGCCAAGATGATCGCTCTTCCTACAATGAGCAGTTCTTC.

The chain couples TRBV5-1 to TRBJ1-3; D perhaps matches TRBD1 (5 bases). V was trimmed by 2 bases and J by 0 bases, leaving 12 bases between them. This CDR3 contains 16 residues. Germline assignment: CDR1 SGHRS and CDR2 YFSETQ. The CDR3 region is CASSFGGSSSGNTIYF. The CDR3 DNA follows: TGCGCCAGCAGCTTCGGGGGATCCTCCTCTGGAAACACCATATATTTT.

This clonotype was found a few times. The rearrangement links TRBV6-5 to TRBJ2-7; TRBD1 matches at 11 bases. Germline values: CDR1 MNHEY, CDR2 SVGAGI. Trimming cost V 4 bases and J 4 bases; bases outside gene matches: 6. The CDR3 covers 15 residues. The CDR3, as DNA: TGTGCCAGCAGTTTTAAAGGGACAGGGGGGTACGAGCAGTACTTC. Amino acids: CASSFKGTGGYEQYF.

The chain recombines TRBV2 with TRBJ1-2, with TRBD1 as a possible D gene (6 bases). There are 12 residues in the CDR3. V lost 6 bases, J lost 8 bases, and 13 bases lay in between. CDR1 and CDR2 from the germline V gene are SNHLY and FYNNEI. The CDR3 sequence: CASRIFQGGYTF. The CDR3 bases are TGTGCCAGCAGAATATTCCAGGGGGGCTACACCTTC.

V gene TRBV6-2 or TRBV6-3 combines with J gene TRBJ2-3; D is unresolved. The germline V and J ends were trimmed by 9 bases and 2 bases, with 12 bases remaining between them. The CDR3 has 13 residues. Germline CDR1 reads MNHEY; CDR2 reads SVGEGT. This CDR3 reads CASGSLDTDTQYF. Here the CDR3 DNA reads TGTGCCAGTGGGTCGTTGGACACAGATACGCAGTATTTT.

This clonotype was detected many times. The rearrangement links TRBV2 to TRBJ1-1; weak D call: TRBD1 (5 bases). This CDR3 is 13 amino acids long. Germline-derived CDR1 and CDR2 are SNHLY and FYNNEI. V was shortened by 7 bases and J by 1 base, with 10 bases between the two germline ends. Here the CDR3 DNA reads TGTGCCAGCACCGGGGCGGAGAACACTGAAGCTTTCTTT. This gives the protein CASTGAENTEAFF.

This clonotype was detected only a few times. The J gene is TRBJ2-1, the V gene TRBV9; a weak D match, TRBD1 (5 bases). The V gene lost 2 bases and the J gene lost 10 bases, with 10 bases spanning the gap. The CDR3 consists of 12 residues. The V gene's germline CDR1 is SGDLS and CDR2 YYNGEE. CDR3 region: CASSVDSREQFF. CDR3 nucleotide sequence: TGTGCCAGCAGCGTCGACAGCCGGGAGCAGTTCTTC.

This chain uses TRBV5-1 with TRBJ2-3; D is unresolved. The CDR3 runs 14 residues. CDR1 is SGHRS and CDR2 is YFSETQ in the germline V gene. V lost 2 bases and J 4 bases, leaving 11 bases between the germline ends. This CDR3 is CASSFDGWADTQYF. The CDR3 DNA reads TGCGCCAGCAGCTTTGACGGGTGGGCAGATACGCAGTATTTT.

This clonotype was counted ten times or more. The chain uses TRBV7-2 and TRBJ2-1; D is undetermined. The CDR3 has 13 amino acids. Trimming took off 3 bases at V and 6 bases at J, with 9 bases between the two ends. Germline V lookup: CDR1 SGHTA, CDR2 FQGNSA. The CDR3 region has the DNA TGTGCCAGCAGCTTGGCCCGTGGCAATGAGCAGTTCTTC. As protein: CASSLARGNEQFF.

The V gene is TRBV20-1, the J gene TRBJ2-7; 7 nucleotides match TRBD1. The CDR3 sequence is 15 residues long. CDR1 is DFQATT and CDR2 is SNEGSKA in the germline V gene (reference sequence). The junction had 9 bases not matched to a gene; V was cut back by 4 bases and J by 0 bases. The CDR3: CSATPTGWYSYEQYF. Here the CDR3 DNA reads TGCAGTGCTACTCCGACAGGGTGGTACTCCTACGAGCAGTACTTC.

The chain has TRBV5-5 and TRBJ2-3; no definite D call. V lost 5 bases to trimming and J lost 2 bases, with 18 bases between them. Germline V CDR1 and CDR2: SGHKS, YYEKEE (reference sequence). CDR3 size: 16 residues. The CDR3 protein is CASSRHGSQPTDTQYF. CDR3 coding DNA: TGTGCCAGCAGTAGACATGGGTCCCAACCCACAGATACGCAGTATTTT.

V usage is TRBV6-2 or TRBV6-3 and J usage is TRBJ2-7; 8 nucleotides match TRBD2. Germline CDR1 reads MNHEY; CDR2 reads SVGEGT. CDR3 size: 14 residues. V trimming: 6 bases; J trimming: 2 bases; junction bases outside the gene matches: 6. The CDR3 sequence is CASRSGSTPYEQYF. The CDR3 nucleotides are TGTGCCAGCAGAAGCGGGAGTACCCCCTACGAGCAGTACTTC.

The rearrangement joins TRBV14 to TRBJ1-2; TRBD1 aligns across 9 bases. J gave up 2 bases and V 5 bases, and 0 bases lay outside the gene matches. This CDR3 spans 13 amino acids. Germline V gene sequence: CDR1 SGHDN, CDR2 FVKESK. CDR3 loop: CASSGTGNYGYTF. As DNA, the CDR3 is TGTGCCAGCAGCGGGACAGGGAACTATGGCTACACCTTC.

The rearrangement links TRBV24-1 to TRBJ1-5, with TRBD1 as a possible D gene (6 bases). CDR1 is KGHDR, CDR2 SFDVKD, per germline. V dropped 4 bases and J dropped 1 base, with 7 bases sitting between them. The CDR3 spans 14 residues. CDR3: CATSDTGSNQPQHF. The CDR3 nucleotides read TGTGCCACCAGTGACACAGGGAGCAATCAGCCCCAGCATTTT.

The chain joins TRBV3-1 to TRBJ1-2; D is possibly TRBD1 (6 bases). The V and J ends lost 4 bases and 1 base respectively, with 13 bases between them. The CDR3 spans 15 residues. Germline V lookup: CDR1 LGHDT, CDR2 YNNKEL (reference sequence). The CDR3 DNA sequence: TGTGCCAGCAGCCCACGTTGGGACAATAACTATGGCTACACCTTC. Translated, it gives CASSPRWDNNYGYTF.

The chain combines TRBV6-2 or TRBV6-3 with TRBJ1-5; D call uncertain. The CDR3 runs to 13 residues. Germline V gene data show CDR1 as MNHEY and CDR2 as SVGEGT. The V and J ends lost 3 bases and 1 base respectively, with 4 bases between them. Here the CDR3 reads CASSYGSNQPQHF. The CDR3 DNA sequence: TGTGCCAGCAGTTATGGAAGCAATCAGCCCCAGCATTTT.

This clonotype was observed a few times. J is TRBJ2-7 and V is TRBV7-8; D possibly corresponds to TRBD1 (6 bases). Looked up from germline, CDR1 is SGHVS and CDR2 is FQNEAQ. This CDR3 region has 16 residues. V was clipped by 1 base and J by 1 base, with 14 bases between them. The CDR3 sequence is CASSLGEGVWSYEQYF. CDR3 nucleotides: TGTGCCAGCAGCTTAGGCGAGGGGGTCTGGTCCTACGAGCAGTACTTC.

The V and J genes are TRBV7-9 and TRBJ2-1; 7 nucleotides agree with TRBD1. Looked up from germline, CDR1 is SEHNR and CDR2 is FQNEAQ (reference sequence). V lost 4 bases to trimming and J lost 12 bases; unmatched junction nucleotides: 18. The CDR3 extends over 16 amino acids. CDR3: CASSSGQQEWEMGQFF. CDR3 nucleotides: TGTGCCAGCAGCTCGGGACAGCAAGAATGGGAAATGGGGCAGTTCTTC.

The V call is TRBV20-1, the J call TRBJ2-7, with TRBD2 as a possible D gene (6 bases). Trimming left V 1 base short and J 3 bases short, with 13 bases between. CDR3 length: 14 residues. Germline values: CDR1 DFQATT, CDR2 SNEGSKA (reference sequence). The CDR3, as DNA: TGCAGTGCTAGAGGGGGTAGCGGCAACTACGAGCAGTACTTC. It encodes CSARGGSGNYEQYF.

As concerns this clonotype: Compared with germline, one end of the junction differs, possibly owing to a read error. The rearrangement links TRBV6-6 to TRBJ2-2; no firm D call. In germline, CDR1 is MNHNY, CDR2 SVGAGI (reference sequence). CDR3 length: 14 amino acids. The CDR3 nucleotides read TGTGACAGCAGTTCCCAAACCCTTACCGGGGAGCTGTTTTTT. Residues: CDSSSQTLTGELFF.

This clonotype came up a few times. The chain recombines TRBV27 with TRBJ2-7; unclear D gene. Per the germline V gene, CDR1 is MNHEY and CDR2 is SMNVEV (reference sequence). The CDR3 covers 11 residues. Trimming stripped 2 bases from V and 6 bases from J, with 5 bases between. The CDR3, as DNA: TGTGCCAGCAGTTTACTGGGCGAGCAGTACTTC. Translation gives CASSLLGEQYF.